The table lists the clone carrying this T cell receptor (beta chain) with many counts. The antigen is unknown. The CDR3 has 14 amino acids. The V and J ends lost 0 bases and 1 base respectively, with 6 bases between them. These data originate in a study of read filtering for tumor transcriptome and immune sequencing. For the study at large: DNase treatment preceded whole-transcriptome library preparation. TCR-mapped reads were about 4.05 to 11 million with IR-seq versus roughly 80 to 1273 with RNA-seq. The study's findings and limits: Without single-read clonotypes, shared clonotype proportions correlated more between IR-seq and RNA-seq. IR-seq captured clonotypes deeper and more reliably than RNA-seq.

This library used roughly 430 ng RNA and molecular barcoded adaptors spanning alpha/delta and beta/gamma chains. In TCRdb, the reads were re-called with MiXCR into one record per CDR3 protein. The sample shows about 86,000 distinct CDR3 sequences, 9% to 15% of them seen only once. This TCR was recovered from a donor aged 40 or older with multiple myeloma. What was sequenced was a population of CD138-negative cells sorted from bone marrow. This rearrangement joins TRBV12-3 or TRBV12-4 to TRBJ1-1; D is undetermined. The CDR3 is CASSLAGRNTEAFF. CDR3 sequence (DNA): TGTGCCAGCAGTTTAGCGGGGAGGAACACTGAAGCTTTCTTT.